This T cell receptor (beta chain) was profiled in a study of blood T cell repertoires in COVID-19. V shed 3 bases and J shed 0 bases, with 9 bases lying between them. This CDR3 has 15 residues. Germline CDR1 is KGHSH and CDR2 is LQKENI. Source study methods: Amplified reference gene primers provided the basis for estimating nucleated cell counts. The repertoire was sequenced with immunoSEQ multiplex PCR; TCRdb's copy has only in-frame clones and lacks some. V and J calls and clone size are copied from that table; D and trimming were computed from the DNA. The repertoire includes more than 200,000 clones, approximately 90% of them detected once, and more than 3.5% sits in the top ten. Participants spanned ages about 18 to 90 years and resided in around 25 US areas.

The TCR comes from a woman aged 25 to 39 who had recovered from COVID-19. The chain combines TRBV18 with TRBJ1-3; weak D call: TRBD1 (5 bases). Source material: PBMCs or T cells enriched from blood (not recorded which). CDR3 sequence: CASSPRTSSGNTIYF. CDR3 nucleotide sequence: TGTGCCAGCTCACCGCGGACAAGCTCTGGAAACACCATATATTTT.